Shown below are 21 T cell receptor beta chains from a single sample sequenced in a study of long-term antiretroviral therapy in people with HIV. Samples were assayed with immunoSEQ v3.0 at survey level. The data were produced by immunoSEQ multiplex PCR, yet TCRdb's version contains in-frame clones alone and is incomplete. The sample carries 35,000 to 50,000 clones, approximately 86% recorded once. This sample comprised unsorted PBMCs, obtained 0.1 years before starting antiretroviral therapy. The receptors here all came from a woman in her forties or fifties with HIV.

This chain uses TRBV19 with TRBJ1-1; the match to TRBD1 covers 7 bases. The CDR3 extends over 13 amino acids. Losses at the gene ends were 10 bases for V and 0 bases for J; bases not matched to a gene: 5. Germline V CDR1 and CDR2: LNHDA, SQIVND (reference sequence). The CDR3 spells CATSGQMNTEAFF. The CDR3 region has the DNA TGTGCCACCTCGGGACAGATGAACACTGAAGCTTTCTTT. The whole variable domain, remainder taken from reference TRBV19 and TRBJ1-1, is DGGITQSPKYLFRKEGQNVTLSCEQNLNHDAMYWYRQDPGQGLRLIYYSQIVNDFQKGDIAEGYSVSREKKESFPLTVTSAQKNPTAFYLCATSGQMNTEAFFGQGTRLTVV.

The CDR3 DNA reads as TGTGCTAGTGGTTTCATCCTCGGGGGTAACTATGGCTACACCTTC. Translated: CASGFILGGNYGYTF. The chain uses TRBV12-5 and TRBJ1-2; maybe TRBD1 (5 bases). The CDR3 runs 15 residues. The germline gives CDR1 LGHNT, CDR2 FRNRAP. The ends were cut back, 3 bases at V and 1 base at J, with 12 bases in the middle.

The V call is TRBV6-5, the J call TRBJ1-5; no definite D call. Per the germline V gene, CDR1 is MNHEY and CDR2 is SVGAGI. The V end was cut by 6 bases, the J end by 7 bases, with 16 bases between. The CDR3 runs to 14 residues. CDR3 residues: CASSPEEPSQPQHF. DNA of the CDR3: TGTGCCAGCAGCCCGGAGGAGCCCTCCCAGCCCCAGCATTTT.

V is TRBV11-2 and J is TRBJ1-5, with 9 bases lining up with TRBD1. Trimming removed 5 bases from V and 12 bases from J; junction bases left unmatched: 11. This CDR3 has 14 amino acids. Per the germline V gene, CDR1 is SGHAT and CDR2 is FQNNGV. CDR3 loop: CASSPTGTGSLQHF. In nucleotides, the CDR3 is TGTGCCAGCAGCCCCACCGGGACAGGGAGTCTCCAGCATTTT.

This rearrangement joins TRBV5-6 to TRBJ1-5; D is unresolved. CDR1 is SGHDT and CDR2 is YYEEEE in the germline V gene. V was pared by 4 bases and J by 1 base, with 12 bases between. This CDR3 has 15 residues. CDR3: CASSLYWPSNQPQHF. The DNA for the CDR3 is TGTGCCAGCAGCCTTTATTGGCCGAGCAATCAGCCCCAGCATTTT.

The chain uses TRBV7-2 and TRBJ1-2; a weak D match, TRBD1 (5 bases). V was shortened by 0 bases and J by 4 bases, with 18 bases between the two germline ends. The CDR3 spans 17 residues. Germline V gene data show CDR1 as SGHTA and CDR2 as FQGNSA. The CDR3 here is CASSLALTLGPSYGYTF. CDR3 in DNA: TGTGCCAGCAGCTTAGCGCTAACCCTGGGGCCATCCTATGGCTACACCTTC.

The V and J genes are TRBV27 and TRBJ2-2; D possibly uses TRBD1 or TRBD2 (5 bases each). This CDR3 spans 14 amino acids. CDR1 is MNHEY, CDR2 SMNVEV, per germline (reference sequence). V dropped 6 bases and J dropped 4 bases, with 12 bases sitting between them. The CDR3 DNA is TGTGCCAGCAGATCTGTTGGGGGCACCGGGGAGCTGTTTTTT. This gives the protein CASRSVGGTGELFF.

This sequence joins TRBV9 and TRBJ1-1, with 7 bases fitting TRBD1. Germline CDR1 is SGDLS and CDR2 is YYNGEE. V dropped 0 bases and J dropped 5; count of bases not matched to a gene: 4. This CDR3 is built from 14 residues. CDR3 nucleotides: TGTGCCAGCAGCGTAGGGGACAGTAAAACTGAAGCTTTCTTT. Amino acid sequence: CASSVGDSKTEAFF.

The V gene is TRBV19, the J gene TRBJ2-5; 10 bases line up with TRBD2. J was trimmed by 3 bases and V by 4 bases; bases with no gene match: 5. Germline loops: CDR1 LNHDA, CDR2 SQIVND (reference sequence). The CDR3 extends over 15 amino acids. The CDR3, as DNA: TGTGCCAGTAGTAATTTCGGACTAGCGGAAGAGACCCAGTACTTC. This sequence encodes CASSNFGLAEETQYF. The full variable domain, with the rest looked up from reference TRBV19 and TRBJ2-5, is DGGITQSPKYLFRKEGQNVTLSCEQNLNHDAMYWYRQDPGQGLRLIYYSQIVNDFQKGDIAEGYSVSREKKESFPLTVTSAQKNPTAFYLCASSNFGLAEETQYFGPGTRLLVL.

Written as DNA, the CDR3 is TGCGCCAGCAGCGGGGGACTAGCGGAGACCTACAATGAGCAGTTCTTC. This translates into CASSGGLAETYNEQFF. V gene TRBV5-1 combines with J gene TRBJ2-1; 11 nucleotides match TRBD2. Germline loops: CDR1 SGHRS, CDR2 YFSETQ. This CDR3 spans 16 amino acids. Germline trimming cut 4 bases from V and 2 bases from J; bases unmatched to any gene: 5.

CDR3 sequence reads: CASSQTGYSNQPQHF. CDR3 nucleotides: TGCGCCAGCAGCCAGACAGGATATAGCAATCAGCCCCAGCATTTT. The V call is TRBV4-3, the J call TRBJ1-5, with D perhaps matching TRBD1 (6 bases). The CDR3 is made up of 15 amino acids. Germline V lookup: CDR1 LGHNA, CDR2 YSLEER. Trimming pared 3 bases from V and 0 bases from J, leaving 9 bases between.

This chain links TRBV4-1 with TRBJ2-4; 7 bases are a match to TRBD2. V shed 3 bases, J shed 1 base, and the junction held 15 bases outside the gene matches. CDR1 is MGHRA and CDR2 is YSYEKL in the germline V gene. This CDR3 has 19 residues. This CDR3 is CASSHLGGVRGGAKNIQYF. The CDR3 nucleotides are TGCGCCAGCAGCCACCTTGGTGGGGTACGCGGGGGTGCCAAAAACATTCAGTACTTC.

The chain employs TRBV2 and TRBJ2-2; D gene ambiguous. Per germline, CDR1 SNHLY and CDR2 FYNNEI. V lost 2 bases and J lost 1, with 8 bases in between. The CDR3 runs to 15 residues. The CDR3 nucleotides read TGTGCCAGCAGTGAAAATGCCCAGAACACCGGGGAGCTGTTTTTT. Encoded protein: CASSENAQNTGELFF.

The chain carries TRBV21-1 and TRBJ2-3; TRBD2, the table's D call, was not compared with the DNA. TRBV21-1 is a pseudogene segment. The CDR3 is 15 amino acids. CDR3 bases: TGTGCCAGCAGCTCGGGGGGCCCACATATCGATACGCAGTATTTT. Translated: CASSSGGPHIDTQYF.

The rearrangement joins TRBV11-2 to TRBJ1-1, with D uncertain. The CDR3 runs 15 residues. Looked up from germline, CDR1 is SGHAT and CDR2 is FQNNGV. Trimming took off 2 bases at V and 2 bases at J, with 12 bases between the two ends. The CDR3 here is CASSLLGSGNTEAFF. The CDR3 DNA is TGTGCCAGCAGCTTATTGGGGAGCGGAAACACTGAAGCTTTCTTT.

V usage is TRBV7-2 and J usage is TRBJ2-1; possibly TRBD2 for D (6 bases). Germline CDR1 SGHTA, CDR2 FQGNSA. The V end was cut by 5 bases, the J end by 2 bases, with 16 bases between. The length of the CDR3 is 16 residues. CDR3 amino acids: CASSVDWRGTYNEQFF. The CDR3 DNA reads as TGTGCCAGCAGCGTCGATTGGCGGGGAACCTACAATGAGCAGTTCTTC.

This rearrangement joins TRBV28 to TRBJ2-7; TRBD2 might be the D (6 bases). This CDR3 is 15 amino acids long. The V end lost 6 bases, the J end lost 1 base, and 16 bases lay between the germline ends. Germline CDR1 is MDHEN and CDR2 is SYDVKM. DNA of the CDR3: TGTGCCAGCAGCGTACGGGGCCGGGGGTCCTACGAGCAGTACTTC. Translating gives CASSVRGRGSYEQYF.

Only a few counts were recorded for this clone. V gene TRBV6-6 combines with J gene TRBJ2-1; 7 bases are a match to TRBD1. CDR1 MNHNY and CDR2 SVGAGI come from the germline V gene (reference sequence). This CDR3 has 14 residues. J was trimmed by 7 bases and V by 5 bases; bases with no gene match: 8. Here the CDR3 reads CASSQQGSGNEQFF. Written as DNA, the CDR3 is TGTGCCAGCAGTCAACAGGGGAGTGGGAATGAGCAGTTCTTC.

The rearrangement uses TRBV29-1 and TRBJ1-4; 7 bases are a match to TRBD1. Looked up from germline, CDR1 is SQVTM and CDR2 is ANQGSEA. Trimming cost V 7 bases and J 14 bases; bases outside gene matches: 10. The CDR3 extends over 11 amino acids. The CDR3 here is CSALPPGQLFF. The DNA of the CDR3 is TGCAGCGCACTGCCTCCGGGACAGCTGTTTTTT.

This clone was seen only once. This sequence joins TRBV19 and TRBJ1-5; D is uncertain. CDR1 is LNHDA and CDR2 is SQIVND in the germline V gene (reference sequence). This CDR3 spans 13 amino acids. V lost 5 bases to trimming and J lost 5 bases, with 10 bases between them. The chain's CDR3 is CASSGRRDQPQHF. As DNA, the CDR3 is TGTGCCAGTAGTGGGCGTAGGGATCAGCCCCAGCATTTT.

The chain combines TRBV10-3 with TRBJ2-1; 8 positions match TRBD1. This CDR3 region has 13 residues. With V trimmed by 6 bases and J by 9 bases, 7 bases remained unmatched. The germline CDR1 and CDR2 sequences are ENHRY and SYGVKD. The CDR3 nucleotides read TGTGCCATCAGCCAGGGGGCAGAGGGTGAGCAGTTCTTC. Translating it yields CAISQGAEGEQFF.